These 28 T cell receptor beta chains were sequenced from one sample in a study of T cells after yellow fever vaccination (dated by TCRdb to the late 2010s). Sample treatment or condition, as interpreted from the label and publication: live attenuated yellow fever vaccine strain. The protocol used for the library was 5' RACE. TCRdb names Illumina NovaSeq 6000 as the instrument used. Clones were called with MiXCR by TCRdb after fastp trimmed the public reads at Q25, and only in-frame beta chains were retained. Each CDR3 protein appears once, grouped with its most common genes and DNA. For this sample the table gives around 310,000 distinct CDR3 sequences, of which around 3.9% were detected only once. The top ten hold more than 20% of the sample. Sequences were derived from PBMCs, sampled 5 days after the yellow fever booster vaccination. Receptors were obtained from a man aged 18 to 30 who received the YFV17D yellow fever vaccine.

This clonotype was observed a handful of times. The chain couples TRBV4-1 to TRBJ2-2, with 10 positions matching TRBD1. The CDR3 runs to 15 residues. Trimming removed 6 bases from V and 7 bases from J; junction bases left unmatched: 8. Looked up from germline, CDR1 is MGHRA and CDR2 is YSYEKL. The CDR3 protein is CASRLTGGAGGELFF. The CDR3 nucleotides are TGCGCCAGCAGGCTGACAGGGGGCGCGGGCGGGGAGCTGTTTTTT.

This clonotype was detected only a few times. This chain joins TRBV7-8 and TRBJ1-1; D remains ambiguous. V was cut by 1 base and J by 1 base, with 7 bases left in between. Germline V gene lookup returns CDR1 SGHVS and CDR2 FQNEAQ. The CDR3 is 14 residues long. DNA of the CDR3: TGTGCCAGCAGCTTAGTGACCGGGAACACTGAAGCTTTCTTT. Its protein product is CASSLVTGNTEAFF.

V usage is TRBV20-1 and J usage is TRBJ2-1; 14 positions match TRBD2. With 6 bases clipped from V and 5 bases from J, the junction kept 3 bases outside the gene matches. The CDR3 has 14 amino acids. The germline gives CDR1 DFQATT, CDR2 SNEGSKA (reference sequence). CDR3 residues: CSARLAGGNNEQFF. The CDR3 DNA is TGCAGTGCCCGACTAGCGGGGGGGAACAATGAGCAGTTCTTC.

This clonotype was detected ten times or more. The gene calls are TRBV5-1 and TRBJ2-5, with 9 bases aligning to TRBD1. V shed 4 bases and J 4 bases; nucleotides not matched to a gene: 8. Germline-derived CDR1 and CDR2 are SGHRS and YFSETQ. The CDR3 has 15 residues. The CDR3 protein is CASSTGTGRIETQYF. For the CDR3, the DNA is TGCGCCAGCAGCACCGGGACAGGGAGGATAGAGACCCAGTACTTC.

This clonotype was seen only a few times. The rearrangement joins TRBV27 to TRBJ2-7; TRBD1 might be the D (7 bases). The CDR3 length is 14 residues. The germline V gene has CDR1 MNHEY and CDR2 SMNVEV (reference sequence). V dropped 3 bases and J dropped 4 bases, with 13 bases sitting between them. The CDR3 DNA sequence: TGTGCCAGCAGTTTTACCCAGGGGGGTTACGAGCAGTACTTC. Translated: CASSFTQGGYEQYF.

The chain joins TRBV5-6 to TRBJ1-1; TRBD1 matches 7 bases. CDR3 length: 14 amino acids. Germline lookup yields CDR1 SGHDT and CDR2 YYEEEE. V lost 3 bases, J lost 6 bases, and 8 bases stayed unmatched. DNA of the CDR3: TGTGCCAGCAGCTCACTCACAGGGGCCGCTGAAGCTTTCTTT. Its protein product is CASSSLTGAAEAFF.

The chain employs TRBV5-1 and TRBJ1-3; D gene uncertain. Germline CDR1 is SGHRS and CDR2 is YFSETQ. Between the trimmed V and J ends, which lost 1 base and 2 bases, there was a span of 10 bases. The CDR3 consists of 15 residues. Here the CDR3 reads CASSLFSTPGNTIYF. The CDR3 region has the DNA TGCGCCAGCAGCTTGTTTTCAACGCCTGGAAACACCATATATTTT.

CDR3: CASSFAGKRYEQFF. DNA for the CDR3: TGTGCCAGCAGCTTTGCTGGGAAGCGTTATGAGCAGTTCTTC. V is TRBV13 and J is TRBJ2-1; D remains ambiguous. The germline V and J ends were trimmed by 3 bases and 8 bases, with 14 bases remaining between them. CDR1 is PRHDT and CDR2 is FYEKMQ in the germline V gene (reference sequence). The CDR3 length is 14 residues.

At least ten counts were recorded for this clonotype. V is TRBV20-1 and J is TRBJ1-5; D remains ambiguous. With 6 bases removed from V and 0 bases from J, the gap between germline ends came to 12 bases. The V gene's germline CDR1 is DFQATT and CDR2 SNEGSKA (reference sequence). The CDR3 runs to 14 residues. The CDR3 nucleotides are TGCAGTGCCCGCACACCGAATAGCAATCAGCCCCAGCATTTT. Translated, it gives CSARTPNSNQPQHF.

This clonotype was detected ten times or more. CDR3 protein: CASSLVQGPWQETQYF. The CDR3 DNA follows: TGCGCCAGCAGCTTGGTACAGGGGCCATGGCAAGAGACCCAGTACTTC. The rearrangement uses TRBV5-1 and TRBJ2-5; 7 bases align to TRBD1. CDR1 and CDR2 (germline): SGHRS, YFSETQ. V gave up 0 bases and J gave up 2 bases; unmatched junction bases: 7. This CDR3 spans 16 amino acids.

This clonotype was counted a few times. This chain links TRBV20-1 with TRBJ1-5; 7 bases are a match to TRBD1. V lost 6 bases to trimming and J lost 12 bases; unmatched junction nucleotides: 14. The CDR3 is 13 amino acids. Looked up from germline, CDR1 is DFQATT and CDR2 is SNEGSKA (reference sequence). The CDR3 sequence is CSAWDKSRGFQHF. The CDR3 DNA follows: TGCAGTGCCTGGGACAAGTCCAGGGGGTTCCAGCATTTT.

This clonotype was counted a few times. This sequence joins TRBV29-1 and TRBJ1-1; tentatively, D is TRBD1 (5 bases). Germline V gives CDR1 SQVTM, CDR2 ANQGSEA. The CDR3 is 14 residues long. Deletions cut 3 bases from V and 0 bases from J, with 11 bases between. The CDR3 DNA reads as TGCAGCGTTGATTCCAGGGCGATGAACACTGAAGCTTTCTTT. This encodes CSVDSRAMNTEAFF.

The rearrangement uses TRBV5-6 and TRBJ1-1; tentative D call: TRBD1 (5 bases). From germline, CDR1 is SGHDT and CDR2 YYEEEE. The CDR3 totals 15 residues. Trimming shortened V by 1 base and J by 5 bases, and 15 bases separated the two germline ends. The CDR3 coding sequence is TGTGCCAGCAGCTTGTTGCCGGGGCCAGGGACTGAAGCTTTCTTT. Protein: CASSLLPGPGTEAFF.

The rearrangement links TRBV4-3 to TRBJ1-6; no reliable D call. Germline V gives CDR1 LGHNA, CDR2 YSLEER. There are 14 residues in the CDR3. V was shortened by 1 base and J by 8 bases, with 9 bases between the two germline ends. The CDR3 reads CASSQGLNDSPLHF. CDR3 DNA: TGCGCCAGCAGCCAAGGCCTTAACGATTCACCCCTCCACTTT.

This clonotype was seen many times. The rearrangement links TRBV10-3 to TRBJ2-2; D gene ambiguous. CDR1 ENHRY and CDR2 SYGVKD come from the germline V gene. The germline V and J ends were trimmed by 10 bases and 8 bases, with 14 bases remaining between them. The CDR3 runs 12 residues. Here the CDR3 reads CASYGPSGELFF. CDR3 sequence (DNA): TGTGCCAGTTACGGGCCGTCGGGGGAGCTGTTTTTT.

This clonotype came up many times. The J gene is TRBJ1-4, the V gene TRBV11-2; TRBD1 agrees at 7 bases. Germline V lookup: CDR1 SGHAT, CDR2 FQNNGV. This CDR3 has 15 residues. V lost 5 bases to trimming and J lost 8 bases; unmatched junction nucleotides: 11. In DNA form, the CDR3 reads TGTGCCAGCAGCCTTAGAAACAGGGGATACGAAAAACTGTTTTTT. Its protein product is CASSLRNRGYEKLFF.

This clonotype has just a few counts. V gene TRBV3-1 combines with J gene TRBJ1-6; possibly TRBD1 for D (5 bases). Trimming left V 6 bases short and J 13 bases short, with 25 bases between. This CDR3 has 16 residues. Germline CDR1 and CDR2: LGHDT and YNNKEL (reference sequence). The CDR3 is CASSRKNRFGGRPLHF. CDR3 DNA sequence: TGTGCCAGCAGTCGAAAGAACAGGTTTGGTGGGAGGCCCCTCCACTTT.

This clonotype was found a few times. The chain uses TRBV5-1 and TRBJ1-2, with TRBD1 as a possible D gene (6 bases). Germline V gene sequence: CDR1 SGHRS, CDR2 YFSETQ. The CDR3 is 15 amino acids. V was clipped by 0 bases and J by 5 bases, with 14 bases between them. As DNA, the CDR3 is TGCGCCAGCAGCTTGGGCGGATACAGGGAGTATGGCTACACCTTC. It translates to CASSLGGYREYGYTF. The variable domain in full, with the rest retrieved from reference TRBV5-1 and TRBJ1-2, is KAGVTQTPRYLIKTRGQQVTLSCSPISGHRSVSWYQQTPGQGLQFLFEYFSETQRNKGNFPGRFSGRQFSNSRSEMNVSTLELGDSALYLCASSLGGYREYGYTFGSGTRLTVV.

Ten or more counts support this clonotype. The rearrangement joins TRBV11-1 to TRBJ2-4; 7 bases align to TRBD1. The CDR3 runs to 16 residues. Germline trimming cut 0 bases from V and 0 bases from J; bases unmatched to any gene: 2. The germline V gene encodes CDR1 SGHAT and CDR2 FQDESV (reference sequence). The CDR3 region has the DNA TGTGCCAGCAGCTTAGCTCCAGGGGGAGCCAAAAACATTCAGTACTTC. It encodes CASSLAPGGAKNIQYF.

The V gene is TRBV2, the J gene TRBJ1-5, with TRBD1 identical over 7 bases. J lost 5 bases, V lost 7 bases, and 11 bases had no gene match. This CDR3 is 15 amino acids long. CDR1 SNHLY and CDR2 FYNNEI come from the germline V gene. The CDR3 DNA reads TGTGCCAGCACCGCGAGGGAACAGGGGTATCAGCCCCAGCATTTT. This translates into CASTAREQGYQPQHF.

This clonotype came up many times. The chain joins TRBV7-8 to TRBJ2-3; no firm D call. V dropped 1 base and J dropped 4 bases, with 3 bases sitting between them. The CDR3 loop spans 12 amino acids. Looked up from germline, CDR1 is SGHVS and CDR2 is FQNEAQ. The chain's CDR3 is CASSLDSDTQYF. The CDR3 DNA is TGTGCCAGCAGCTTAGACTCAGATACGCAGTATTTT.

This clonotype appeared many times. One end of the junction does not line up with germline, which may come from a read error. The CDR3, as DNA: TGCGCCAGCAGCCACGGACTCCCGGGACTAGTCGCAGAGCCCCAGTACTTC. It is translated as CASSHGLPGLVAEPQYF. The chain links TRBV5-1 to TRBJ2-5, with 8 bases that match TRBD2. CDR1 is SGHRS and CDR2 is YFSETQ in the germline V gene. This CDR3 has 17 residues. Variable domain in full (rest from reference TRBV5-1 and TRBJ2-5): KAGVTQTPRYLIKTRGQQVTLSCSPISGHRSVSWYQQTPGQGLQFLFEYFSETQRNKGNFPGRFSGRQFSNSRSEMNVSTLELGDSALYLCASSHGLPGLVAEPQYFGPGTRLLVL.

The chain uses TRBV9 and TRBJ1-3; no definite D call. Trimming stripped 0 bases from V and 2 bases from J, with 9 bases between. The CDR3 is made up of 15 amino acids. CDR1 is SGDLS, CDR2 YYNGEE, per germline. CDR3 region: CASSVEAITGNTIYF. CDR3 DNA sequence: TGTGCCAGCAGCGTAGAGGCAATCACTGGAAACACCATATATTTT.

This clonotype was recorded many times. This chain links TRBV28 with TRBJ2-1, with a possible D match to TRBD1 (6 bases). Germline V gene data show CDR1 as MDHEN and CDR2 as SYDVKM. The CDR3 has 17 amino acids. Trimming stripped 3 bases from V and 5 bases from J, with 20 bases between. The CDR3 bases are TGTGCCAGCAGTTTCCCCGATACAGGGAGTAGAGACAATGAGCAGTTCTTC. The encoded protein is CASSFPDTGSRDNEQFF.

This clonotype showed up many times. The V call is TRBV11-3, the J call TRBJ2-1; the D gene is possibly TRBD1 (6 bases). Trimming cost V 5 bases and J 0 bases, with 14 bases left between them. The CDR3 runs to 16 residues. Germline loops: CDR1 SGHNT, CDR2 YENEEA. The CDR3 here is CASSVGQSSSYNEQFF. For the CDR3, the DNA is TGTGCCAGCAGCGTTGGACAGTCGAGCTCCTACAATGAGCAGTTCTTC.

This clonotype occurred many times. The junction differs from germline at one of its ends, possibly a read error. The CDR3 here is CASSLATGVGEKLFF. The CDR3 DNA follows: TGTGCTAGCAGCTTAGCGACGGGGGTCGGTGAAAAACTGTTTTTT. The chain couples TRBV7-7 to TRBJ1-4, with D possibly being TRBD1 (5 bases). The CDR3 is made up of 15 amino acids. Germline V gene lookup returns CDR1 SSHAT and CDR2 FNYEAQ (reference sequence).

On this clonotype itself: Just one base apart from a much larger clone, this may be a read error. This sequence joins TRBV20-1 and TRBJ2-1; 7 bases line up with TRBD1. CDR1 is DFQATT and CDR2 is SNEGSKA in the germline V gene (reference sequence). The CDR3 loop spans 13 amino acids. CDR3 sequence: CTATQTGFGEQFF. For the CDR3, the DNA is TGCACTGCCACTCAGACAGGGTTCGGTGAGCAGTTCTTC.

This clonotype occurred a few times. Here the CDR3 reads CASSSYRDRGSGNTIYF. CDR3 nucleotide sequence: TGTGCCAGCAGTTCGTACCGGGACAGGGGGTCAGGAAACACCATATATTTT. The V and J genes are TRBV6-5 and TRBJ1-3, with TRBD1 matching 11 bases. The trim removed 4 bases at V and 4 bases at J, leaving 9 bases unmatched. There are 17 residues in the CDR3. The germline CDR1 and CDR2 sequences are MNHEY and SVGAGI.